One and the same sample provided the 9 T cell receptor beta chains below, sequenced in a study of cytomegalovirus exposure and HLA in healthy donors. Primers included in the PCR were 60 Vbeta and 13 Jbeta primers. Assay used: immunoSEQ multiplex PCR; TCRdb lists only in-frame clones, some missing. Among some 90,000 clones listed, approximately 72% were seen once. Sequenced input: PBMCs. The receptors shown here come from a woman between 65 and 79 years old in good health and CMV-seropositive.

The chain uses TRBV28 and TRBJ1-1; D is uncertain. Germline values: CDR1 MDHEN, CDR2 SYDVKM. Trimming took 2 bases from V and 3 from J, leaving 7 bases between them. The CDR3 has 13 amino acids. The CDR3 nucleotides read TGTGCCAGCAGTTTAGCGCGGGACACTGAAGCTTTCTTT. This sequence encodes CASSLARDTEAFF.

Here the CDR3 DNA reads TGTGCCAGCTCACCAGGGGAGCAAGAGACCCAGTACTTC. Translated: CASSPGEQETQYF. This chain joins TRBV18 and TRBJ2-5; maybe TRBD2 (5 bases). The CDR3 totals 13 residues. V lost 2 bases to trimming and J lost 2 bases, with 6 bases between them. Germline assignment: CDR1 KGHSH and CDR2 LQKENI.

This chain links TRBV14 with TRBJ2-1; TRBD1 agrees at 10 bases. V lost 4 bases to trimming and J lost 4 bases; unmatched junction nucleotides: 4. Per the germline V gene, CDR1 is SGHDN and CDR2 is FVKESK. The CDR3 loop spans 15 amino acids. This CDR3 reads CASSPMGQGYNEQFF. In nucleotides, the CDR3 is TGTGCCAGCAGCCCGATGGGACAGGGGTACAATGAGCAGTTCTTC.

This rearrangement joins TRBV9 to TRBJ2-5, with TRBD1 as a possible D gene (6 bases). The germline V gene encodes CDR1 SGDLS and CDR2 YYNGEE. The CDR3 has 16 residues. Trimming removed 2 bases at V and 1 base at J, with 15 bases between. The CDR3 loop is CASSVTGQPIQETQYF. CDR3 nucleotide sequence: TGTGCCAGCAGCGTGACTGGACAGCCTATCCAAGAGACCCAGTACTTC. The full variable domain, in which reference TRBV9 and TRBJ2-5 provide the parts outside the CDR3, is DSGVTQTPKHLITATGQRVTLRCSPRSGDLSVYWYQQSLDQGLQFLIQYYNGEERAKGNILERFSAQQFPDLHSELNLSSLELGDSALYFCASSVTGQPIQETQYFGPGTRLLVL.

The chain employs TRBV7-9 and TRBJ1-5, with 11 bases identical to TRBD1. The CDR3 is 15 residues long. V was pared by 5 bases and J by 3 bases, with 3 bases of the junction left unmatched. Looked up from germline, CDR1 is SEHNR and CDR2 is FQNEAQ (reference sequence). The CDR3 sequence: CASSGTGGYNQPQHF. Here the CDR3 DNA reads TGTGCCAGCAGCGGGACAGGGGGATACAATCAGCCCCAGCATTTT.

CDR3 amino acids: CASSPPPGRGQETQYF. CDR3 bases: TGTGCCAGCAGCCCCCCTCCGGGCAGGGGGCAAGAGACCCAGTACTTC. This chain uses TRBV7-9 with TRBJ2-5; 7 bases align to TRBD1. CDR1 SEHNR and CDR2 FQNEAQ come from the germline V gene (reference sequence). The CDR3 has 16 residues. Unmatched junction bases numbered 11, after V lost 5 bases and J lost 2 bases. The variable domain in full, completed from reference TRBV7-9 and TRBJ2-5, reads DTGVSQNPRHKITKRGQNVTFRCDPISEHNRLYWYRQTLGQGPEFLTYFQNEAQLEKSRLLSDRFSAERPKGSFSTLEIQRTEQGDSAMYLCASSPPPGRGQETQYFGPGTRLLVL.

V usage is TRBV18 and J usage is TRBJ1-5; 10 bases agree with TRBD1. Looked up from germline, CDR1 is KGHSH and CDR2 is LQKENI. This CDR3 is built from 15 residues. V was clipped by 4 bases and J by 6 bases; unmatched bases: 6. The CDR3 is CASSQGTGDFQPQHF. DNA for the CDR3: TGTGCCAGCTCACAGGGGACAGGGGATTTTCAGCCCCAGCATTTT.

This chain joins TRBV6-5 and TRBJ2-4; 9 bases are shared with TRBD2. J was trimmed by 5 bases and V by 8 bases; bases with no gene match: 4. Germline V gene sequence: CDR1 MNHEY, CDR2 SVGAGI. The CDR3 has 13 residues. CDR3 nucleotide sequence: TGTGCCAGCTCCGGCGGGGGGGAAAACATTCAGTACTTC. This encodes CASSGGGENIQYF.

This clone was counted only a few times. This chain connects TRBV5-4 to TRBJ1-1; 11 nucleotides align to TRBD1. CDR1 SGHNT and CDR2 YYREEE come from the germline V gene (reference sequence). The ends lost 0 bases at V and 1 base at J; junction bases unmatched: 5. CDR3 length equals 17 residues. CDR3 nucleotide sequence: TGTGCCAGCAGCTTGGGATGGGGACAGGGGGAGAACACTGAAGCTTTCTTT. As protein: CASSLGWGQGENTEAFF. The complete variable domain, with remaining parts taken from reference TRBV5-4 and TRBJ1-1, reads ETGVTQSPTHLIKTRGQQVTLRCSSQSGHNTVSWYQQALGQGPQFIFQYYREEENGRGNFPPRFSGLQFPNYSSELNVNALELDDSALYLCASSLGWGQGENTEAFFGQGTRLTVV.